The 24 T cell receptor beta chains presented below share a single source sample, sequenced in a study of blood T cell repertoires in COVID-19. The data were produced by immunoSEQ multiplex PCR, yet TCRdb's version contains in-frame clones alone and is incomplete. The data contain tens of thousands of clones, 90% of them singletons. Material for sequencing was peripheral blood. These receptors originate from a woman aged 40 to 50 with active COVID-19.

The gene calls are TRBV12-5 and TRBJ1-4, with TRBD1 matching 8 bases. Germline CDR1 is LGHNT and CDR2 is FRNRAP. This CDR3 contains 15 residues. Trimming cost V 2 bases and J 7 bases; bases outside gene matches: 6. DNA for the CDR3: TGTGCTAGTGGTTTGCGACAGGGGCACAGTGAAAAACTGTTTTTT. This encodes CASGLRQGHSEKLFF.

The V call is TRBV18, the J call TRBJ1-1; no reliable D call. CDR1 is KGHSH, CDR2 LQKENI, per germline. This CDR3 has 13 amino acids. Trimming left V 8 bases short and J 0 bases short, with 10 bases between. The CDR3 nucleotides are TGTGCCAGCACCAAAGAGGTGAACACTGAAGCTTTCTTT. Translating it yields CASTKEVNTEAFF.

CDR3: CASSLTSGGFSTDTQYF. The CDR3 nucleotides are TGTGCCAGCAGCTTGACTAGCGGGGGGTTCAGCACAGATACGCAGTATTTT. The J gene is TRBJ2-3, the V gene TRBV7-9, with TRBD2 matching over 13 bases. The CDR3 length is 17 residues. V lost 3 bases to trimming and J lost 0 bases; unmatched junction nucleotides: 3. Germline CDR1 reads SEHNR; CDR2 reads FQNEAQ (reference sequence).

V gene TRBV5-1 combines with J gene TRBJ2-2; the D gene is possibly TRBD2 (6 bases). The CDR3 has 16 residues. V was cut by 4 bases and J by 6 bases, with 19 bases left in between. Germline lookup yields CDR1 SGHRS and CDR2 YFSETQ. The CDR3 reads CASSPRASGGAGELFF. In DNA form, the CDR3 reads TGCGCCAGCAGCCCCCGGGCTTCCGGAGGGGCCGGGGAGCTGTTTTTT.

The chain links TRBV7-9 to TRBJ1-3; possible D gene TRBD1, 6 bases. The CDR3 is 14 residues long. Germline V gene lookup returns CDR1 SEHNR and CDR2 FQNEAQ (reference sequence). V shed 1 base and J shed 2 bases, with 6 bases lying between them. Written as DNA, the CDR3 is TGTGCCAGCAGCTTAGACAGGGCTGGAAACACCATATATTTT. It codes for CASSLDRAGNTIYF. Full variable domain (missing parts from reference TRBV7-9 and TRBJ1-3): DTGVSQNPRHKITKRGQNVTFRCDPISEHNRLYWYRQTLGQGPEFLTYFQNEAQLEKSRLLSDRFSAERPKGSFSTLEIQRTEQGDSAMYLCASSLDRAGNTIYFGEGSWLTVV.

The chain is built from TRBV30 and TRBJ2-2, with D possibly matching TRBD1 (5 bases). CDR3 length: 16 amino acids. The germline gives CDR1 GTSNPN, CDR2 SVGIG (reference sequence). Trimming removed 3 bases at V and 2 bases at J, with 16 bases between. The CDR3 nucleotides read TGTGCCTGGAGCTTCCTAGGGGCAGCCAACACCGGGGAGCTGTTTTTT. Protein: CAWSFLGAANTGELFF.

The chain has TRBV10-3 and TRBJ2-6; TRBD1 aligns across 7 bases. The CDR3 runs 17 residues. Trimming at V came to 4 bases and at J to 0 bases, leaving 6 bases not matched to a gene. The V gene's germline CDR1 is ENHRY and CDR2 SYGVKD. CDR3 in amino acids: CAISGDSDNSGANVLTF. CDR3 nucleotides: TGTGCCATCAGTGGGGACAGCGATAACTCTGGGGCCAACGTCCTGACTTTC.

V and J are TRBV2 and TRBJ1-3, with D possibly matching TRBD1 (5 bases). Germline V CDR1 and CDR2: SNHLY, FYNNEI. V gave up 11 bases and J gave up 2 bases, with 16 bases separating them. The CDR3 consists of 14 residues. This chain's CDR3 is CAAGGNGPGNTIYF. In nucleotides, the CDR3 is TGTGCCGCGGGGGGGAATGGTCCTGGAAACACCATATATTTT.

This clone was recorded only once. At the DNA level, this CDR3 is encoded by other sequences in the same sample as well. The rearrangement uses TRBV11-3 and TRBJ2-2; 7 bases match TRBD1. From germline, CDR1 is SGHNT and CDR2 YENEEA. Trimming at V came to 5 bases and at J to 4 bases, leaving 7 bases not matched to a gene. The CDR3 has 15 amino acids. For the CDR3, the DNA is TGTGCCAGCAGCAACCCGACAGGGATCACCGGGGAGCTGTTTTTT. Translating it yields CASSNPTGITGELFF.

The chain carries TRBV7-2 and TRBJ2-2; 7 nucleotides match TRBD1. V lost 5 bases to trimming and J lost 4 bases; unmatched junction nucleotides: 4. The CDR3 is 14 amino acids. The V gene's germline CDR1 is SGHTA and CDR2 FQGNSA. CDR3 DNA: TGTGCCAGCAGCGCCAGGGGGATCACCGGGGAGCTGTTTTTT. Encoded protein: CASSARGITGELFF.

CDR3 coding DNA: TGTGCCAGTCCCGGTTTAGCCAAAAACATTCAGTACTTC. This translates into CASPGLAKNIQYF. V usage is TRBV18 and J usage is TRBJ2-4; no clear D gene. This CDR3 region has 13 residues. The germline V gene encodes CDR1 KGHSH and CDR2 LQKENI. V lost 9 bases and J lost 0, with 9 bases in between.

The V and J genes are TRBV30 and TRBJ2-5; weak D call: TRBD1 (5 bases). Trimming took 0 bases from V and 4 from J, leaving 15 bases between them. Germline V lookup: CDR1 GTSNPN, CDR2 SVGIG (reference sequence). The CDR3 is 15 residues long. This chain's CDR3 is CAWSVSLWGGETQYF. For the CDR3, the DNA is TGTGCCTGGAGTGTTTCACTTTGGGGCGGAGAGACCCAGTACTTC.

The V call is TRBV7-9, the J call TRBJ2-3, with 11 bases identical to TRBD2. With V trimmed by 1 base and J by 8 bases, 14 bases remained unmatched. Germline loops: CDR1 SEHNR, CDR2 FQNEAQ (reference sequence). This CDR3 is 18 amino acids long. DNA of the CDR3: TGTGCCAGCAGCTTAGAAGGCCGGGGACTAGCGGATAGTGGTACGCAGTATTTT. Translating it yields CASSLEGRGLADSGTQYF.

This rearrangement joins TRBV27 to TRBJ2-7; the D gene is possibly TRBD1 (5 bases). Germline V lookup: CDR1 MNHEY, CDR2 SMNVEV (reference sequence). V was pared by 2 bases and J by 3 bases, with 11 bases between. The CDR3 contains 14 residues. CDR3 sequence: CASSLRSGNYEQYF. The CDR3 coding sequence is TGTGCCAGCAGTTTACGGTCAGGGAACTACGAGCAGTACTTC.

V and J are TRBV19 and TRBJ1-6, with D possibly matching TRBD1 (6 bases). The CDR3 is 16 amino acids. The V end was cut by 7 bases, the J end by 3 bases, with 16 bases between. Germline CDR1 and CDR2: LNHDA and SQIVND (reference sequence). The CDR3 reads CASTRTETYYNSPLHF. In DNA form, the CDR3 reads TGTGCCAGTACCAGGACAGAAACCTACTATAATTCACCCCTCCACTTT.

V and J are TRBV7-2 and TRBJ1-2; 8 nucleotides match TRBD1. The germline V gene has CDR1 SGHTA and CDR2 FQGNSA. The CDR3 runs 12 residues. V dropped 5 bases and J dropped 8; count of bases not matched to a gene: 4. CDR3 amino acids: CASSRDRGGYTF. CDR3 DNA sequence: TGTGCCAGCAGCCGCGACAGGGGAGGCTACACCTTC.

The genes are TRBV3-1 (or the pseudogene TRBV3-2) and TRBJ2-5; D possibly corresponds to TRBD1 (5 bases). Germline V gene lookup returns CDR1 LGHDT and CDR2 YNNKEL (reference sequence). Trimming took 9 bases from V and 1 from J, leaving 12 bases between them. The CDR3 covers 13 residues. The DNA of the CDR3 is TGTGCCAGTTCCGCTAGGGGCCAAGAGACCCAGTACTTC. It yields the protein CASSARGQETQYF.

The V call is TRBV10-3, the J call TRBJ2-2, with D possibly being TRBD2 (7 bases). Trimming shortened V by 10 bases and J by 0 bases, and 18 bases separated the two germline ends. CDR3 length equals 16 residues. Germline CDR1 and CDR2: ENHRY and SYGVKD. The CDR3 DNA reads TGTGCCACCGGAGGAGGGGGGGGCACGAACACCGGGGAGCTGTTTTTT. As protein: CATGGGGGTNTGELFF.

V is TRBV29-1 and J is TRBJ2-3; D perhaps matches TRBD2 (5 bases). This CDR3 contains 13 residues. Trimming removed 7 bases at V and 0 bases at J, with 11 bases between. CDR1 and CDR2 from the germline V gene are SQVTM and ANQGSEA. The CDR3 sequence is CSAWTGSTDTQYF. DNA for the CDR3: TGCAGCGCCTGGACTGGGAGCACAGATACGCAGTATTTT.

The CDR3 DNA is TGTGCCAGCAGCCAGGCCAGGACTAGCGGGGTCACAGATACGCAGTATTTT. This translates into CASSQARTSGVTDTQYF. The chain has TRBV4-2 and TRBJ2-3, with 12 positions matching TRBD2. Per germline, CDR1 LGHNA and CDR2 YNFKEQ. This CDR3 is built from 17 residues. V trimming: 3 bases; J trimming: 2 bases; junction bases outside the gene matches: 6.

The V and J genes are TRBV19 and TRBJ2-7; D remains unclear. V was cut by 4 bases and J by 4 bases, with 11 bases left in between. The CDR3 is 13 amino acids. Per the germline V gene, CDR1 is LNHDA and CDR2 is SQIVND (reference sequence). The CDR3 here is CASSKAPGYEQYF. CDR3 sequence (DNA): TGTGCCAGTAGTAAAGCCCCGGGTTACGAGCAGTACTTC.

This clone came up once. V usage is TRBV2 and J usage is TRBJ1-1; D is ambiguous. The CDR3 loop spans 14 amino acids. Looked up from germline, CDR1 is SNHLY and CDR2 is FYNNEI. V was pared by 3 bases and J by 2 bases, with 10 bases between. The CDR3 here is CASSDGRGNTEAFF. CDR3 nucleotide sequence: TGTGCCAGCAGTGACGGACGGGGTAACACTGAAGCTTTCTTT.

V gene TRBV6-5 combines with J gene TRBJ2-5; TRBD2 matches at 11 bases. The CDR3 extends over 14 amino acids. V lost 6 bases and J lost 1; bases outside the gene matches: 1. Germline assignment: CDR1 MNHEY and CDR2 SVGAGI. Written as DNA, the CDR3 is TGTGCCAGCAGGGGGACTAGCGGCCAAGAGACCCAGTACTTC. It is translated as CASRGTSGQETQYF.

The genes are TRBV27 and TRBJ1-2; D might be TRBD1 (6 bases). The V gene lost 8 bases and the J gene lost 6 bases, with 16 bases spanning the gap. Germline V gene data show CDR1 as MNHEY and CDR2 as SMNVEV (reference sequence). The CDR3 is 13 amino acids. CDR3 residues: CASARGLRDGYTF. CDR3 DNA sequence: TGTGCCAGCGCGCGGGGGCTTCGGGATGGCTACACCTTC.